This passage covers 5 T cell receptor beta chains from one sample sequenced in a study of early T cells in non-severe SARS-CoV-2 infection. Using its own MiXCR run on the 5' RACE reads, TCRdb lists one record per CDR3 protein. The sample carries approximately 85,000 distinct CDR3 sequences, roughly an eighth recorded once. Sequencing was performed on whole blood. These TCRs come from an adult who was a healthcare worker with PCR-confirmed SARS-CoV-2 infection or an uninfected control (not recorded which).

The CDR3 DNA sequence: TGCAGTGCCGACAGGGGGACTAATGAAAAACTGTTTTTT. It yields the protein CSADRGTNEKLFF. The V gene is TRBV20-1, the J gene TRBJ1-4; 9 bases agree with TRBD1. The CDR3 contains 13 residues. Germline V gene lookup returns CDR1 DFQATT and CDR2 SNEGSKA (reference sequence). J gave up 2 bases and V 6 bases, and 1 base lay outside the gene matches.

This clonotype has just a few counts. V is TRBV3-1 and J is TRBJ2-3; D is unclear. The germline V gene has CDR1 LGHDT and CDR2 YNNKEL (reference sequence). The CDR3 contains 15 residues. Between the trimmed V and J ends, which lost 1 base and 5 bases, there was a span of 13 bases. The CDR3 sequence is CASSQGGLPQDTQYF. CDR3 coding DNA: TGTGCCAGCAGCCAAGGAGGCCTCCCACAAGATACGCAGTATTTT.

Written as DNA, the CDR3 is TGTGCCTGGAGTCAGGACAATGAGCAGTTCTTC. It codes for CAWSQDNEQFF. V is TRBV30 and J is TRBJ2-1; D is undetermined. Germline-derived CDR1 and CDR2 are GTSNPN and SVGIG (reference sequence). The length of the CDR3 is 11 residues. V was trimmed by 2 bases and J by 5 bases, leaving 4 bases between them.

This clonotype was seen many times. The chain uses TRBV20-1 and TRBJ2-1, with TRBD2 identical over 8 bases. V dropped 6 bases and J dropped 1; count of bases not matched to a gene: 5. The CDR3 contains 14 residues. Looked up from germline, CDR1 is DFQATT and CDR2 is SNEGSKA (reference sequence). The CDR3 DNA follows: TGCAGTGCCCTAGCGGGTTATTCCTACAATGAGCAGTTCTTC. Amino acids: CSALAGYSYNEQFF.

The V and J genes are TRBV29-1 and TRBJ2-1; 14 bases are shared with TRBD2. This CDR3 region has 14 residues. CDR1 and CDR2 from the germline V gene are SQVTM and ANQGSEA. CDR3 nucleotide sequence: TGCAAAATGTACGGGACTAGCGGGAGTCATGAGCAGTTCTTC. This codes for CKMYGTSGSHEQFF.